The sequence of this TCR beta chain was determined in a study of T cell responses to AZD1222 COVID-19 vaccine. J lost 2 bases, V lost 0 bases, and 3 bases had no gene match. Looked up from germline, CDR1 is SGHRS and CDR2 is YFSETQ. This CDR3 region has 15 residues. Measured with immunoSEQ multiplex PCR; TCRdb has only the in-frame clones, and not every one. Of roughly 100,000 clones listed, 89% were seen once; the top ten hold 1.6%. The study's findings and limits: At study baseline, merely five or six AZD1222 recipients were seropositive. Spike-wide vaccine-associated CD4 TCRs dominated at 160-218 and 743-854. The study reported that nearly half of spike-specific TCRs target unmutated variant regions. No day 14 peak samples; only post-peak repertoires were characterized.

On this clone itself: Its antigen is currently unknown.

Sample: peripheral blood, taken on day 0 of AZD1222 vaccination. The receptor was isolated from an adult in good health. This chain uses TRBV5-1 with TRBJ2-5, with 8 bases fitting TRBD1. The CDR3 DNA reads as TGCGCCAGCAGCTTGGCCGGGACAGGTCAAGAGACCCAGTACTTC. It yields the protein CASSLAGTGQETQYF.